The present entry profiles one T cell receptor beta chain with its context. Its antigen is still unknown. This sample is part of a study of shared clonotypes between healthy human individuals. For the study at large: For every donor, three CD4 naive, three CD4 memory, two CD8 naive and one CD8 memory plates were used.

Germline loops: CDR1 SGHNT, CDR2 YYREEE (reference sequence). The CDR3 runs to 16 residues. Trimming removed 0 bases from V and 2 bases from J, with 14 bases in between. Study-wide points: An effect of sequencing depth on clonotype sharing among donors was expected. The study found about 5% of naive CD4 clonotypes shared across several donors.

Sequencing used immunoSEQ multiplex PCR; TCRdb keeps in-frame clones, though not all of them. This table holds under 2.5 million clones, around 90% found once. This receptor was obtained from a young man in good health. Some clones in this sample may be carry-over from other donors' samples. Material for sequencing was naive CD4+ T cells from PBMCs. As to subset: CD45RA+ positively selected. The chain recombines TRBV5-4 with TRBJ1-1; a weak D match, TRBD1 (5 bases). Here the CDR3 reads CASSLDGAGLNTEAFF. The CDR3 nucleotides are TGTGCCAGCAGCTTGGATGGGGCCGGTCTAAACACTGAAGCTTTCTTT.